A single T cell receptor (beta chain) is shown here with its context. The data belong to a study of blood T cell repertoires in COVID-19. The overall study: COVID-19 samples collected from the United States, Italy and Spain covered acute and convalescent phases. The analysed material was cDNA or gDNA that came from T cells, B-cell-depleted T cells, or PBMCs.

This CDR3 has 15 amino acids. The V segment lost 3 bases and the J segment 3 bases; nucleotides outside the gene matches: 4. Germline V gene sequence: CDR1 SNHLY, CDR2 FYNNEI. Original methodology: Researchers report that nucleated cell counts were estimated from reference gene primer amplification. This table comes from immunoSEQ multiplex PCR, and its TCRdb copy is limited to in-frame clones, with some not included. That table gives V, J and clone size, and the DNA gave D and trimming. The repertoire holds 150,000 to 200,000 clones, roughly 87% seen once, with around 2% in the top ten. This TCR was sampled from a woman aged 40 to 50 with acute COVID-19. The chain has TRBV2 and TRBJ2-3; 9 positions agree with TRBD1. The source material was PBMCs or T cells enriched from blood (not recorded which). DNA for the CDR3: TGTGCCAGCAGTGAGTACAGGGGGCGAACAGATACGCAGTATTTT. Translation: CASSEYRGRTDTQYF.